Shown below are 29 T cell receptor beta chains from a single sample sequenced in a study of siplizumab effects on memory and regulatory T cells. Sequencing used immunoSEQ multiplex PCR; TCRdb keeps in-frame clones, though not all of them. The sample yields nearly 95,000 clones, about 94% seen once. The specimen was non-Treg CD4+ T cells sorted from blood. The receptors were gathered from a human donor in good health.

The chain recombines TRBV5-1 with TRBJ2-3; D is unclear. Germline lookup yields CDR1 SGHRS and CDR2 YFSETQ. The CDR3 is 13 residues long. Between the trimmed V and J ends, which lost 0 bases and 3 bases, there was a span of 5 bases. CDR3 protein: CASSLAPTDTQYF. DNA for the CDR3: TGCGCCAGCAGCTTGGCCCCAACAGATACGCAGTATTTT.

The chain has TRBV6-6 and TRBJ2-5; TRBD2 might be the D (7 bases). CDR1 and CDR2 (germline): MNHNY, SVGAGI (reference sequence). The V end was cut by 2 bases, the J end by 5 bases, with 15 bases between. The CDR3 is 15 amino acids. The CDR3, as DNA: TGTGCCAGCAGTTACCCCAGGGGAGGGTTCGAGACCCAGTACTTC. This encodes CASSYPRGGFETQYF.

V is TRBV4-1 and J is TRBJ1-1, with no clear D. Trimming shortened V by 1 base and J by 7 bases, and 22 bases separated the two germline ends. The germline gives CDR1 MGHRA, CDR2 YSYEKL. This CDR3 has 17 residues. This CDR3 reads CASSQVIMGLGGHEAFF. DNA for the CDR3: TGCGCCAGCAGCCAAGTTATTATGGGCTTAGGTGGTCATGAAGCTTTCTTT.

V is TRBV4-3 and J is TRBJ2-3; tentative D call: TRBD2 (6 bases). Per the germline V gene, CDR1 is LGHNA and CDR2 is YSLEER. This CDR3 region has 16 residues. V lost 0 bases and J 3 bases, leaving 13 bases between the germline ends. In DNA form, the CDR3 reads TGCGCCAGCAGCCAAGACCCAGGGACTTGGACAGATACGCAGTATTTT. Residues: CASSQDPGTWTDTQYF.

This clone appeared once. CDR3 region: CASSLVRRRNTEAFF. The CDR3 coding sequence is TGTGCCAGCAGCTTAGTAAGACGAAGGAACACTGAAGCTTTCTTT. The chain uses TRBV11-3 and TRBJ1-1; D not certain. Trimming cost V 1 base and J 1 base, with 10 bases left between them. Germline assignment: CDR1 SGHNT and CDR2 YENEEA. The CDR3 has 15 amino acids.

This chain's CDR3 is CASSIPGTGVYGYTF. In DNA, the CDR3 is TGTGCCAGTAGTATCCCCGGGACAGGGGTCTATGGCTACACCTTC. This chain uses TRBV19 with TRBJ1-2; 10 bases fit TRBD1. Unmatched junction bases numbered 5, after V lost 3 bases and J lost 4 bases. Germline lookup yields CDR1 LNHDA and CDR2 SQIVND (reference sequence). This CDR3 is built from 15 residues.

The chain joins TRBV2 to TRBJ2-1; D not resolved. The CDR3 sequence is 13 residues long. The germline V and J ends were trimmed by 1 base and 3 bases, with 4 bases remaining between them. Germline values: CDR1 SNHLY, CDR2 FYNNEI. CDR3 in amino acids: CASSEVSYNEQFF. As DNA, the CDR3 is TGTGCCAGCAGTGAAGTCAGCTACAATGAGCAGTTCTTC.

The chain combines TRBV6-5 with TRBJ1-1, with 10 nucleotides matching TRBD1. Germline lookup yields CDR1 MNHEY and CDR2 SVGAGI. The CDR3 consists of 15 residues. The V and J ends lost 7 bases and 10 bases, in that order; junction bases with no gene match: 15. CDR3 sequence reads: CASTRMGTGVHPAFF. In DNA, the CDR3 is TGTGCCAGCACCAGAATGGGGACAGGGGTTCACCCAGCTTTCTTT.

J is TRBJ1-5 and V is TRBV4-1; 8 bases map to TRBD1. Germline V gene sequence: CDR1 MGHRA, CDR2 YSYEKL. CDR3 length equals 18 residues. V gave up 3 bases and J gave up 2 bases; unmatched junction bases: 12. The CDR3 nucleotides are TGCGCCAGCAGCCAGGGGACAGGTGGCCACGGGGGCAATCAGCCCCAGCATTTT. This codes for CASSQGTGGHGGNQPQHF.

This sequence joins TRBV11-1 and TRBJ1-6; D gene ambiguous. This CDR3 contains 13 residues. V was cut by 1 base and J by 8 bases, with 6 bases left in between. Per germline, CDR1 SGHAT and CDR2 FQDESV (reference sequence). CDR3 sequence: CASSLGGYSPLHF. In DNA, the CDR3 is TGTGCCAGCAGCTTAGGAGGATATTCACCCCTCCACTTT.

The chain recombines TRBV4-3 with TRBJ1-2, with 9 bases matching TRBD1. CDR3 length equals 15 residues. In germline, CDR1 is LGHNA, CDR2 YSLEER. J lost 8 bases, V lost 0 bases, and 7 bases had no gene match. CDR3: CASSQDLGTGLGYTF. CDR3 coding DNA: TGCGCCAGCAGCCAAGATCTAGGGACAGGGCTGGGCTACACCTTC.

The V call is TRBV5-1, the J call TRBJ2-1, with D perhaps being TRBD1 or TRBD2 (6 bases each). This CDR3 region has 15 residues. V lost 4 bases, J lost 5 bases, and 16 bases lay in between. The germline CDR1 and CDR2 sequences are SGHRS and YFSETQ. The CDR3 is CASSRGRAGHNEQFF. CDR3 DNA: TGCGCCAGCAGCCGGGGGCGCGCAGGGCACAATGAGCAGTTCTTC.

The rearrangement joins TRBV6-1 to TRBJ2-7; perhaps TRBD2 as D (6 bases). Between the trimmed V and J ends, which lost 7 bases and 3 bases, there was a span of 19 bases. CDR1 is MNHNS, CDR2 SASEGT, per germline. This CDR3 region has 15 residues. CDR3 in amino acids: CASMVPSSGYYEQYF. In DNA, the CDR3 is TGTGCCAGCATGGTTCCTAGCAGCGGGTACTACGAGCAGTACTTC.

This clone occurred once. This sequence joins TRBV5-6 and TRBJ2-7, with D possibly matching TRBD1 (6 bases). In germline, CDR1 is SGHDT, CDR2 YYEEEE. The CDR3 runs 14 residues. V lost 0 bases, J lost 2 bases, and 9 bases lay in between. CDR3 DNA: TGTGCCAGCAGCTTGGTAGGACAGCCCTACGAGCAGTACTTC. It translates to CASSLVGQPYEQYF.

V and J are TRBV7-2 and TRBJ2-7; D possibly uses TRBD1 or TRBD2 (7 bases each). CDR3 length equals 13 residues. CDR1 is SGHTA, CDR2 FQGNSA, per germline. The germline V and J ends were trimmed by 3 bases and 4 bases, with 10 bases remaining between them. The CDR3 bases are TGTGCCAGCAGCTTCCAGGGGGGGTACGAGCAGTACTTC. Encoded protein: CASSFQGGYEQYF.

The rearrangement links TRBV29-1 to TRBJ2-3; a possible D gene is TRBD2 (6 bases). The CDR3 sequence is 14 residues long. The germline V gene has CDR1 SQVTM and CDR2 ANQGSEA. The V end was cut by 6 bases, the J end by 2 bases, with 15 bases between. The CDR3 protein is CSVSFSGYTDTQYF. Here the CDR3 DNA reads TGCAGCGTAAGCTTTAGCGGATACACAGATACGCAGTATTTT.

The genes are TRBV11-2 and TRBJ2-1; 7 nucleotides line up with TRBD2. CDR3 length: 16 residues. V was clipped by 1 base and J by 8 bases; unmatched bases: 11. Germline values: CDR1 SGHAT, CDR2 FQNNGV. This CDR3 reads CASSLGTRLASDEQFF. The CDR3 nucleotides read TGTGCCAGCAGCTTAGGAACCCGACTAGCTAGCGATGAGCAGTTCTTC.

The gene calls are TRBV6-1 and TRBJ1-2; 9 nucleotides agree with TRBD1. The trim removed 2 bases at V and 8 bases at J, leaving 9 bases unmatched. The V gene's germline CDR1 is MNHNS and CDR2 SASEGT. CDR3 length: 15 residues. The CDR3 sequence is CASSETGGMGLGYTF. The CDR3 DNA is TGTGCCAGCAGTGAAACAGGGGGCATGGGGTTGGGCTACACCTTC.

The chain is built from TRBV6-4 and TRBJ1-1; possible D gene TRBD1, 6 bases. Germline loops: CDR1 MRHNA, CDR2 SNTAGT. This CDR3 spans 13 amino acids. V gave up 5 bases and J gave up 4 bases, with 11 bases separating them. In DNA form, the CDR3 reads TGTGCCAGCAGTCTCACAGGGAGCACTGAAGCTTTCTTT. It is translated as CASSLTGSTEAFF.

The chain employs TRBV11-3 and TRBJ1-1; no clear D. In germline, CDR1 is SGHNT, CDR2 YENEEA. The CDR3 is made up of 11 amino acids. V was cut by 2 bases and J by 4 bases, with 2 bases left in between. CDR3 in amino acids: CASSLFTEAFF. The CDR3, as DNA: TGTGCCAGCAGCTTATTCACTGAAGCTTTCTTT.

The chain recombines TRBV5-8 with TRBJ2-4, with D perhaps assigned TRBD1 or TRBD2 (7 bases each). From germline, CDR1 is SGHTS and CDR2 YDEGEE. This CDR3 spans 17 amino acids. Trimming removed 3 bases at V and 5 bases at J, with 21 bases between. The CDR3 is CASSSYRGDSSENIQYF. CDR3 DNA sequence: TGTGCCAGCAGCTCGTACCGGGGGGACAGCTCGGAAAACATTCAGTACTTC.

V is TRBV5-6 and J is TRBJ1-2; D is ambiguous. The CDR3 consists of 14 residues. V lost 1 base, J lost 6 bases, and 13 bases lay in between. Germline loops: CDR1 SGHDT, CDR2 YYEEEE. The CDR3 reads CASSLKDGRDGYTF. In DNA form, the CDR3 reads TGTGCCAGCAGCTTGAAAGACGGAAGGGATGGCTACACCTTC.

This chain uses TRBV14 with TRBJ2-7; D might be TRBD1 (6 bases). The ends were cut back, 3 bases at V and 7 bases at J, with 16 bases in the middle. The CDR3 runs to 14 residues. Germline V gene lookup returns CDR1 SGHDN and CDR2 FVKESK. Here the CDR3 reads CASSQDTGFSEQYF. CDR3 bases: TGTGCCAGCAGCCAGGATACAGGGTTCAGTGAGCAGTACTTC.

This sequence joins TRBV15 and TRBJ2-5; 8 bases fit TRBD2. V gave up 0 bases and J gave up 4 bases; unmatched junction bases: 7. CDR1 and CDR2 from the germline V gene are LNHNV and YYDKDF (reference sequence). The CDR3 sequence is 16 residues long. The CDR3 DNA sequence: TGTGCCACCAGCAGAGACCCACCGGGGGGGGGAGAGACCCAGTACTTC. As protein: CATSRDPPGGGETQYF. Looking up the rest from reference TRBV15 and TRBJ2-5 gives the full variable domain: DAMVIQNPRYQVTQFGKPVTLSCSQTLNHNVMYWYQQKSSQAPKLLFHYYDKDFNNEADTPDNFQSRRPNTSFCFLDIRSPGLGDTAMYLCATSRDPPGGGETQYFGPGTRLLVL.

This chain uses TRBV4-1 with TRBJ2-7, with a possible D match to TRBD2 (7 bases). Trimming shortened V by 4 bases and J by 2 bases, and 15 bases separated the two germline ends. The CDR3 runs to 15 residues. Germline V gene data show CDR1 as MGHRA and CDR2 as YSYEKL. CDR3 residues: CASSPRGDKTYEQYF. DNA for the CDR3: TGCGCCAGCAGCCCCCGGGGGGACAAGACCTACGAGCAGTACTTC.

This chain uses TRBV4-1 with TRBJ2-7; 9 nucleotides align to TRBD2. V shed 0 bases and J 0 bases; nucleotides not matched to a gene: 9. CDR1 is MGHRA, CDR2 YSYEKL, per germline. The CDR3 has 18 residues. The chain's CDR3 is CASSQELSSGAHSYEQYF. The CDR3 nucleotides are TGCGCCAGCAGCCAAGAACTATCTAGCGGGGCGCACTCCTACGAGCAGTACTTC.

V is TRBV4-1 and J is TRBJ1-5, with 7 bases lining up with TRBD1. Germline-derived CDR1 and CDR2 are MGHRA and YSYEKL. Trimming took 4 bases from V and 8 from J; bases not matched to a gene: 11. This CDR3 has 15 residues. CDR3 amino acids: CASSPPGRGPEPQHF. The CDR3 DNA reads TGCGCCAGCAGCCCCCCGGGGAGGGGGCCGGAGCCCCAGCATTTT.

The chain links TRBV6-1 to TRBJ2-7; D gene uncertain. CDR3 length equals 11 residues. Per germline, CDR1 MNHNS and CDR2 SASEGT. The germline V and J ends were trimmed by 8 bases and 5 bases, with 10 bases remaining between them. The CDR3 bases are TGTGCCAGCGGTGGTGTCAACGAGCAGTACTTC. Its protein is CASGGVNEQYF.

J is TRBJ2-2 and V is TRBV5-1, with D unclear. Germline V gives CDR1 SGHRS, CDR2 YFSETQ. CDR3 length: 14 residues. V was pared by 0 bases and J by 0 bases, with 3 bases between. The CDR3 DNA follows: TGCGCCAGCAGCTTGGCTACGAACACCGGGGAGCTGTTTTTT. As protein: CASSLATNTGELFF.